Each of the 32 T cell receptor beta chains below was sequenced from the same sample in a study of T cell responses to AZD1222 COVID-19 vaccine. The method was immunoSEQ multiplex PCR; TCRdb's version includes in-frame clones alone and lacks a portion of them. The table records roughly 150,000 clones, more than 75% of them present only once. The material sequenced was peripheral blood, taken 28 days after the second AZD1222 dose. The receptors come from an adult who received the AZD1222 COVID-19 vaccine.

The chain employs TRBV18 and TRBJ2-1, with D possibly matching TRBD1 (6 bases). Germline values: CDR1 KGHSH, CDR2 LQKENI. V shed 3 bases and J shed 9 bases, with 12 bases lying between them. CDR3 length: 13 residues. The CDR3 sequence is CASSPGPRGEQFF. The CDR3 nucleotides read TGTGCCAGCTCACCCGGCCCCAGGGGTGAGCAGTTCTTC.

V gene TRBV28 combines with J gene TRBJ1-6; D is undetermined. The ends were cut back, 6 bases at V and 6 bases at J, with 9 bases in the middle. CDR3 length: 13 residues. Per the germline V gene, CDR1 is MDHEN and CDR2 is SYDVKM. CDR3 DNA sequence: TGTGCCAGCAGCCTCCCTCCTAATTCACCCCTCCACTTT. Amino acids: CASSLPPNSPLHF.

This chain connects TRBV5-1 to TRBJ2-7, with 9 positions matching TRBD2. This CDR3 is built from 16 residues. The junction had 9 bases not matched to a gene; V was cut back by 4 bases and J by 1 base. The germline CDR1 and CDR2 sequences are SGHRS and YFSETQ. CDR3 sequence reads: CASSPYSGSQSYEQYF. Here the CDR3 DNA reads TGCGCCAGCAGCCCCTATAGCGGGAGTCAGTCCTACGAGCAGTACTTC.

Here the CDR3 DNA reads TGTGCCAGCAGTTCACAGGAAGATCAGCCCCAGCATTTT. Its protein is CASSSQEDQPQHF. The chain combines TRBV6-2 or TRBV6-3 with TRBJ1-5; the D gene is possibly TRBD1 (5 bases). Trimming removed 4 bases from V and 5 bases from J, with 9 bases in between. The CDR3 is made up of 13 amino acids. Germline values: CDR1 MNHEY, CDR2 SVGEGT.

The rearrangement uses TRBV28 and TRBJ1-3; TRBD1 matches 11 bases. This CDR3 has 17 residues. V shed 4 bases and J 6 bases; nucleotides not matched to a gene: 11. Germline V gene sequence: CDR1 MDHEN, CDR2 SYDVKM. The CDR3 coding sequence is TGTGCCAGCAGTTCCTACCTCCGGACAGGGGGCATAAACACCATATATTTT. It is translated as CASSSYLRTGGINTIYF.

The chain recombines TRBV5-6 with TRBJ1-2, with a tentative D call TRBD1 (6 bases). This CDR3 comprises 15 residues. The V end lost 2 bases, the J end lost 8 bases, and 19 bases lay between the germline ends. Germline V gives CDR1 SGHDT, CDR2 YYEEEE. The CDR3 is CASSFGLRGWLGYTF. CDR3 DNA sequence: TGTGCCAGCAGCTTCGGGTTGAGGGGGTGGCTCGGCTACACCTTC.

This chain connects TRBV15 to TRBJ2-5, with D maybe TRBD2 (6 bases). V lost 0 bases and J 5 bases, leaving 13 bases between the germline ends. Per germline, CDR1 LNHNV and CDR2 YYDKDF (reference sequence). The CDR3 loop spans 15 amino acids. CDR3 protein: CATSRDLTGAETQYF. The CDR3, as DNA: TGTGCCACCAGCAGAGATCTGACGGGAGCGGAGACCCAGTACTTC.

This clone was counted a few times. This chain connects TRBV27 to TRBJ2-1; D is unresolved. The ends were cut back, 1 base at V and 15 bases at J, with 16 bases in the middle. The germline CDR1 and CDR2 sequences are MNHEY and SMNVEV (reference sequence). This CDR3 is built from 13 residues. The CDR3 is CASSLYAETQPFF. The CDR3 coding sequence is TGTGCCAGCAGTTTATACGCCGAAACACAACCGTTCTTC.

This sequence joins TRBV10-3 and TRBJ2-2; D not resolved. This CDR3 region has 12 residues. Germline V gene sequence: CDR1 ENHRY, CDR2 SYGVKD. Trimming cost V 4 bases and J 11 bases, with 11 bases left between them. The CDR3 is CAISGPVPELFF. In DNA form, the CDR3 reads TGTGCCATCAGTGGGCCCGTCCCCGAGCTGTTTTTT.

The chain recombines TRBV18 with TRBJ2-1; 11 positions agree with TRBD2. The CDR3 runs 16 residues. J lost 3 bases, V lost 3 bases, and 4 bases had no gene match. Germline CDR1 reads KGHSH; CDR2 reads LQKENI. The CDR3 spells CASSPPGTSGYNEQFF. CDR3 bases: TGTGCCAGCTCACCGCCTGGGACTAGCGGCTACAATGAGCAGTTCTTC.

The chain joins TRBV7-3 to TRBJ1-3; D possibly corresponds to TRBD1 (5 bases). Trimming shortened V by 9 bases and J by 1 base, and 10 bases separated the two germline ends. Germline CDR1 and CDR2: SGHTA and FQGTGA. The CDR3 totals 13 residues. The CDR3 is CASRQTSGNTIYF. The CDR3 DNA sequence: TGTGCCAGTAGACAGACGTCTGGAAACACCATATATTTT.

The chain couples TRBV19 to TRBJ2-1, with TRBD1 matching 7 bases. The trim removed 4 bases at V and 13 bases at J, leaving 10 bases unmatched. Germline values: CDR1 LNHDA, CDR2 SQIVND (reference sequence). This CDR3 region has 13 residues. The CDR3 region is CASSTERTGDQFF. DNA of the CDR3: TGTGCCAGTAGTACTGAAAGGACAGGCGATCAGTTCTTC.

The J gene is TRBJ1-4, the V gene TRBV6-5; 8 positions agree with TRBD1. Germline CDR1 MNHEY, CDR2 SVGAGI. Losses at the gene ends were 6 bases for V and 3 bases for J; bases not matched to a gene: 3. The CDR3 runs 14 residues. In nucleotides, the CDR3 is TGTGCCAGCAGACTGACAGGGGCTAATGAAAAACTGTTTTTT. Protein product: CASRLTGANEKLFF.

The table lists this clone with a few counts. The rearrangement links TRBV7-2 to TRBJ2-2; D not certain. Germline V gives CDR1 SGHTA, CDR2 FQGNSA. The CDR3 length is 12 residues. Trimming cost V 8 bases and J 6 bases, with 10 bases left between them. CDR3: CASRRAAGELFF. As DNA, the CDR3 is TGTGCCAGCCGCCGCGCCGCCGGGGAGCTGTTTTTT.

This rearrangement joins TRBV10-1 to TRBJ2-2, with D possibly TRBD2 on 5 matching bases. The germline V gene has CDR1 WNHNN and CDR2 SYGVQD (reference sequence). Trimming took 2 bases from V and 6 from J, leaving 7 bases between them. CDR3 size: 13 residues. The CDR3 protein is CASSERAAGELFF. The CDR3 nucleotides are TGCGCCAGCAGTGAGCGAGCGGCCGGGGAGCTGTTTTTT.

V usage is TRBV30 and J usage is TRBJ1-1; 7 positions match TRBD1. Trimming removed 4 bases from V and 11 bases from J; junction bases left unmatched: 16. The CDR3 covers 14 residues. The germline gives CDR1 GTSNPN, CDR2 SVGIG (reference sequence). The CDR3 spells CAWNRQGPWGWAFF. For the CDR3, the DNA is TGTGCCTGGAACCGACAGGGACCGTGGGGGTGGGCTTTCTTT.

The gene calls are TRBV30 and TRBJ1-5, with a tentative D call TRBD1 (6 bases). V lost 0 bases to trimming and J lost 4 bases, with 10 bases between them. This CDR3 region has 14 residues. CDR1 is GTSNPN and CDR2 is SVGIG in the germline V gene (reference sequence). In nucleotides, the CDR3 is TGTGCCTGGAGTGTTCAGGGGAGGAATCAGCCCCAGCATTTT. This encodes CAWSVQGRNQPQHF.

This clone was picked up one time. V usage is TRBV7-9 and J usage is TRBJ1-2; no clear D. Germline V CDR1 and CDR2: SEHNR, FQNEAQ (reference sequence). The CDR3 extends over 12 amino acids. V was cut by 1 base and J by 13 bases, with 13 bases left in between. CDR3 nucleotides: TGTGCCAGCAGCTTAGGGTCGAGCGAGCGCACCTTC. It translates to CASSLGSSERTF.

The CDR3 DNA reads as TGTGCCAGCAGTCCCGCCGGACGGCGCTATGGCTACACCTTC. Its protein product is CASSPAGRRYGYTF. J is TRBJ1-2 and V is TRBV6-5; D not certain. CDR3 length: 14 amino acids. Germline V gene sequence: CDR1 MNHEY, CDR2 SVGAGI. The V and J ends lost 5 bases and 4 bases respectively, with 14 bases between them.

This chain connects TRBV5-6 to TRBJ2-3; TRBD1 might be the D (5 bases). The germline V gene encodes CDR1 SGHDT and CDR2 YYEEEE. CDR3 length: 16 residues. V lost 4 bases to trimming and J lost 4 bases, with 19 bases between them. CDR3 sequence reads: CASSPTWQGSADTQYF. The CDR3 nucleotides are TGTGCCAGCAGCCCAACATGGCAGGGTAGTGCAGATACGCAGTATTTT.

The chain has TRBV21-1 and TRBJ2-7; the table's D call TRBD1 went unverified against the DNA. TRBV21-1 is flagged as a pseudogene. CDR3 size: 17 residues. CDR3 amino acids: CASSKRDRDRAPYEQYF. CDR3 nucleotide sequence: TGTGCCAGCAGCAAACGAGACCGGGACAGGGCCCCCTACGAGCAGTACTTC.

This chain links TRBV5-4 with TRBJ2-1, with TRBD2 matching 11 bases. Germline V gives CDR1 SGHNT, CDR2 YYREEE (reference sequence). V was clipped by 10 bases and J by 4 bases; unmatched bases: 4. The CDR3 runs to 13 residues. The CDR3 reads CASGTSGYNEQFF. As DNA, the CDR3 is TGTGCCTCCGGGACTAGCGGATACAATGAGCAGTTCTTC.

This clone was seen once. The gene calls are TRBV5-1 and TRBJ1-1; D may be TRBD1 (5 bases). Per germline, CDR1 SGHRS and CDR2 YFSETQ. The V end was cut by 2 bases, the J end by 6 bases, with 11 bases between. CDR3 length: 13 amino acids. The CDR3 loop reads CASSFYGGSEAFF. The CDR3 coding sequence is TGCGCCAGCAGCTTTTATGGGGGATCTGAAGCTTTCTTT.

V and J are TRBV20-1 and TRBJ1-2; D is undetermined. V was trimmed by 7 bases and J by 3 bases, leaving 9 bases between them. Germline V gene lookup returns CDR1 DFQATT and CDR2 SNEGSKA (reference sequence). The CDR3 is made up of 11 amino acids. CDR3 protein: CSGVWDYGYTF. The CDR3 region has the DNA TGCAGTGGTGTGTGGGACTATGGCTACACCTTC.

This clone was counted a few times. CDR3 nucleotides: TGCAGTGCTCAGGGGGCGGATGAAGCTTTCTTT. Translated, it gives CSAQGADEAFF. V is TRBV20-1 and J is TRBJ1-1; 8 bases match TRBD1. V lost 5 bases, J lost 7 bases, and 3 bases stayed unmatched. Looked up from germline, CDR1 is DFQATT and CDR2 is SNEGSKA (reference sequence). CDR3 length: 11 residues.

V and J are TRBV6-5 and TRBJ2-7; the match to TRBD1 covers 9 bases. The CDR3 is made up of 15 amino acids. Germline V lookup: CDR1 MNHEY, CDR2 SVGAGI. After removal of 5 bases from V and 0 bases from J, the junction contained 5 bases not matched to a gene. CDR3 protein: CASSNTGGLSYEQYF. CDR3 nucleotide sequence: TGTGCCAGCAGTAACACAGGGGGCCTCTCCTACGAGCAGTACTTC.

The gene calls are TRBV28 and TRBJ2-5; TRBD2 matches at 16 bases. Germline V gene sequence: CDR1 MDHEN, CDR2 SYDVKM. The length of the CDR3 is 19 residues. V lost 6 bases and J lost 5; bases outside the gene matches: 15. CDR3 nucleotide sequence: TGTGCCAGCAGGTCCACCCCGGGACTAGCGGGAGGGCCGATGGAGACCCAGTACTTC. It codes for CASRSTPGLAGGPMETQYF.

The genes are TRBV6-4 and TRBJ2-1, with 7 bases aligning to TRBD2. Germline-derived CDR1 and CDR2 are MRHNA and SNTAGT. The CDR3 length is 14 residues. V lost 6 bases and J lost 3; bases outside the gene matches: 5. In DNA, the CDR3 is TGTGCCAGCAGGCGGGAGTCGTTCTACAATGAGCAGTTCTTC. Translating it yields CASRRESFYNEQFF.

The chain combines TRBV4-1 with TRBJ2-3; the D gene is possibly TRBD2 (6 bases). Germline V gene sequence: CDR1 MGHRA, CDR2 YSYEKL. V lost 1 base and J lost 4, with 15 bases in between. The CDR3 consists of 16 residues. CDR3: CASSQVPSSVSDTQYF. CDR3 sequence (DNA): TGCGCCAGCAGCCAAGTGCCGTCTAGCGTTTCAGATACGCAGTATTTT.

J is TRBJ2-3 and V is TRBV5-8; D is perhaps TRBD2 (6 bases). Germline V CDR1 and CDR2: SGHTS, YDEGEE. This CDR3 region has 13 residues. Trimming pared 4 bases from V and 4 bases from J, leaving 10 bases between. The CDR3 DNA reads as TGTGCCAGCAGCACCACGGGAGCAGATACGCAGTATTTT. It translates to CASSTTGADTQYF.

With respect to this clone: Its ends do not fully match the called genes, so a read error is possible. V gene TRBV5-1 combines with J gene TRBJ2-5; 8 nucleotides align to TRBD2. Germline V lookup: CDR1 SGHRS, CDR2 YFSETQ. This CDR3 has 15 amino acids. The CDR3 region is CASSSGSGGQETRYF. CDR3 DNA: TGCGCCAGCAGTAGTGGAAGCGGGGGTCAAGAGACCCGGTACTTC.

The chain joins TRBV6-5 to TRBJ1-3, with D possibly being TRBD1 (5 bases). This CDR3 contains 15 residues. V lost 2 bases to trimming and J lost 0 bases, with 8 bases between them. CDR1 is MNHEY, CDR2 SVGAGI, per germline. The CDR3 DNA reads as TGTGCCAGCAGTTACGCTGGGGGCTCTGGAAACACCATATATTTT. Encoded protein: CASSYAGGSGNTIYF.